This T cell receptor (beta chain) was found in a study of neurological immune-mediated disorders. The study's findings and limits: The absence of shared CDR3 amino acid sequences among expanded clones across subjects suggests private repertoires in all groups.

This clonotype was recorded many times. The antigen is not known. 5'RACE generated cDNA with 10-nucleotide random UMIs. Each CDR3 protein is one row after TCRdb ran MiXCR on the 5' RACE reads. The sample has roughly 38,000 distinct CDR3 sequences; almost 7.5% are singletons. Germline V lookup: CDR1 SQVTM, CDR2 ANQGSEA. CDR3 length: 14 amino acids. J was trimmed by 1 base and V by 1 base; bases with no gene match: 2. The genes are TRBV29-1 and TRBJ2-7; 9 bases line up with TRBD2. The sequenced sample was PBMCs. The source is a woman between 40 and 55 years old in good health. This CDR3 is CSVEGAGGSYEQYF. The CDR3 DNA sequence: TGCAGCGTTGAAGGGGCGGGAGGGTCCTACGAGCAGTACTTC.